A single sample is the source of the 22 T cell receptor beta chains below, sequenced in a study of blood T cell repertoires in COVID-19 (dated by TCRdb to 2020 to 2022). The library was built by means of the immunoSEQ multiplex PCR assay. TCRdb mirrors the immuneACCESS table, restricted to in-frame sequences. Some clones are absent from its copies; in checked studies, under half trace to an unresolved V gene, and the reason for the others is unknown. The table for this sample lists fewer than 300,000 clones; around three quarters of them were counted only once. The top ten hold 3% to 3.5% of the sample. Sequenced input: peripheral blood. Every receptor here comes from a woman over 75 with acute or convalescent COVID-19.

V is TRBV7-2 and J is TRBJ1-3, with D possibly matching TRBD1 (6 bases). Germline CDR1 and CDR2: SGHTA and FQGNSA. The CDR3 runs 16 residues. Trimming removed 5 bases at V and 0 bases at J, with 14 bases between. CDR3 amino acids: CASSQNYRDSGNTIYF. The CDR3, as DNA: TGTGCCAGCAGCCAAAATTACAGGGACTCTGGAAACACCATATATTTT.

The rearrangement joins TRBV30 to TRBJ1-2, with 8 bases that match TRBD1. The germline V gene encodes CDR1 GTSNPN and CDR2 SVGIG (reference sequence). The junction had 8 bases not matched to a gene; V was cut back by 5 bases and J by 6 bases. The CDR3 sequence is 13 residues long. CDR3 coding DNA: TGTGCCTGGGCTCCACAGGGGGGACATGGCTACACCTTC. This codes for CAWAPQGGHGYTF.

This chain uses TRBV19 with TRBJ2-7, with D possibly matching TRBD2 (6 bases). Germline V lookup: CDR1 LNHDA, CDR2 SQIVND (reference sequence). The CDR3 covers 16 residues. With 2 bases removed from V and 1 base from J, the gap between germline ends came to 15 bases. CDR3 region: CASSISAGRGSYEQYF. CDR3 sequence (DNA): TGTGCCAGTAGTATAAGTGCGGGACGGGGGTCCTACGAGCAGTACTTC.

The chain joins TRBV24-1 to TRBJ2-3; D might be TRBD2 (6 bases). Germline values: CDR1 KGHDR, CDR2 SFDVKD. Trimming cost V 3 bases and J 5 bases, with 11 bases left between them. The CDR3 is 14 residues long. The CDR3 loop is CATSDGGGRDTQYF. CDR3 bases: TGTGCCACCAGTGATGGCGGAGGGCGAGATACGCAGTATTTT.

CDR3 region: CASSPQGRNQPQHF. In DNA, the CDR3 is TGTGCCAGCAGCCCACAGGGGCGTAATCAGCCCCAGCATTTT. The gene calls are TRBV28 and TRBJ1-5; TRBD1 agrees at 7 bases. The V segment lost 6 bases and the J segment 4 bases; nucleotides outside the gene matches: 6. The CDR3 runs 14 residues. The germline V gene has CDR1 MDHEN and CDR2 SYDVKM.

The rearrangement joins TRBV15 to TRBJ1-2, with D maybe TRBD1 (5 bases). V was cut by 0 bases and J by 4 bases, with 9 bases left in between. The CDR3 length is 14 residues. Per the germline V gene, CDR1 is LNHNV and CDR2 is YYDKDF (reference sequence). The CDR3 spells CATSRDQGPYGYTF. DNA of the CDR3: TGTGCCACCAGCAGAGACCAGGGCCCCTATGGCTACACCTTC.

The chain combines TRBV3-1 (or the pseudogene TRBV3-2) with TRBJ2-7; D remains ambiguous. Per the germline V gene, CDR1 is LGHDT and CDR2 is YNNKEL (reference sequence). This CDR3 spans 12 amino acids. Trimming left V 0 bases short and J 9 bases short, with 9 bases between. The CDR3 region is CASSQETGVQYF. The CDR3 DNA sequence: TGTGCCAGCAGCCAAGAAACGGGTGTGCAGTACTTC.

The chain uses TRBV3-1 (or the pseudogene TRBV3-2) and TRBJ2-3; 9 positions agree with TRBD2. V dropped 4 bases and J dropped 2; count of bases not matched to a gene: 4. Germline loops: CDR1 LGHDT, CDR2 YNNKEL (reference sequence). The CDR3 covers 15 residues. CDR3: CASSPRTSATDTQYF. CDR3 in DNA: TGTGCCAGCAGCCCACGGACTAGCGCCACAGATACGCAGTATTTT.

This chain joins TRBV19 and TRBJ1-1, with a tentative D call TRBD1 (5 bases). CDR3 length: 14 residues. Germline lookup yields CDR1 LNHDA and CDR2 SQIVND (reference sequence). Trimming removed 5 bases at V and 5 bases at J, with 15 bases between. CDR3 loop: CASSLRGGWTEAFF. The DNA for the CDR3 is TGTGCCAGTAGTTTAAGGGGAGGTTGGACTGAAGCTTTCTTT.

The chain couples TRBV12-5 to TRBJ2-2; 7 bases map to TRBD2. The J segment lost 7 bases and the V segment lost 2 bases, leaving 10 bases of the junction unmatched. The CDR3 length is 16 residues. Germline V CDR1 and CDR2: LGHNT, FRNRAP. The CDR3 DNA follows: TGTGCTAGTGGTTTGAAGGAATTAGCGGGTGGCGGGGAGCTGTTTTTT. The encoded protein is CASGLKELAGGGELFF.

The chain carries TRBV10-3 and TRBJ1-5; D gene ambiguous. The CDR3 is 14 residues long. V lost 5 bases to trimming and J lost 0 bases, with 8 bases between them. The germline V gene has CDR1 ENHRY and CDR2 SYGVKD. CDR3 sequence: CAISPDSSNQPQHF. Here the CDR3 DNA reads TGTGCCATCAGTCCTGACTCTAGCAATCAGCCCCAGCATTTT.

V is TRBV7-2 and J is TRBJ1-1; no firm D call. Trimming cost V 0 bases and J 0 bases, with 5 bases left between them. CDR1 SGHTA and CDR2 FQGNSA come from the germline V gene. The CDR3 spans 14 residues. This CDR3 is CASSLAQMNTEAFF. The CDR3 bases are TGTGCCAGCAGCTTAGCCCAGATGAACACTGAAGCTTTCTTT.

The V call is TRBV5-1, the J call TRBJ1-6, with 9 bases aligning to TRBD1. Trimming cost V 3 bases and J 5 bases; bases outside gene matches: 3. CDR1 SGHRS and CDR2 YFSETQ come from the germline V gene. The CDR3 consists of 15 residues. The CDR3 region is CASSWGTGNNSPLHF. As DNA, the CDR3 is TGCGCCAGCAGCTGGGGGACAGGGAATAATTCACCCCTCCACTTT. Full variable domain (remainder filled in from reference TRBV5-1 and TRBJ1-6): KAGVTQTPRYLIKTRGQQVTLSCSPISGHRSVSWYQQTPGQGLQFLFEYFSETQRNKGNFPGRFSGRQFSNSRSEMNVSTLELGDSALYLCASSWGTGNNSPLHFGNGTRLTVT.

As for this clone: Additional DNA sequences in this sample encode the identical CDR3. The chain couples TRBV5-1 to TRBJ1-4, with 8 positions matching TRBD1. Germline CDR1 reads SGHRS; CDR2 reads YFSETQ. Losses at the gene ends were 7 bases for V and 1 base for J; bases not matched to a gene: 0. CDR3 length: 13 amino acids. The CDR3 region is CASGQGTNEKLFF. DNA of the CDR3: TGCGCCAGCGGACAGGGAACTAATGAAAAACTGTTTTTT.

The J gene is TRBJ1-6, the V gene TRBV3-1 (or the pseudogene TRBV3-2); D remains unclear. The V gene's germline CDR1 is LGHDT and CDR2 YNNKEL (reference sequence). This CDR3 is 15 amino acids long. The V and J ends lost 1 base and 7 bases respectively, with 11 bases between them. The CDR3 DNA sequence: TGTGCCAGCAGCCAAGCTGGCATCTTAAATTCACCCCTCCACTTT. Its protein product is CASSQAGILNSPLHF.

The chain employs TRBV9 and TRBJ2-2; unclear D gene. Trimming left V 3 bases short and J 2 bases short, with 8 bases between. CDR1 SGDLS and CDR2 YYNGEE come from the germline V gene. This CDR3 has 14 residues. Written as DNA, the CDR3 is TGTGCCAGCAGCGCAAACAGTAACACCGGGGAGCTGTTTTTT. It is translated as CASSANSNTGELFF.

The V gene is TRBV19, the J gene TRBJ1-1, with TRBD1 matching over 9 bases. V shed 7 bases and J 0 bases; nucleotides not matched to a gene: 6. There are 15 residues in the CDR3. Germline loops: CDR1 LNHDA, CDR2 SQIVND (reference sequence). The chain's CDR3 is CASKSQGAMNTEAFF. CDR3 sequence (DNA): TGTGCCAGTAAATCACAGGGGGCAATGAACACTGAAGCTTTCTTT.

This clone showed up just once. The chain joins TRBV3-1 (or the pseudogene TRBV3-2) to TRBJ2-1; a possible D gene is TRBD2 (7 bases). The CDR3 is made up of 16 amino acids. V was trimmed by 3 bases and J by 8 bases, leaving 20 bases between them. The germline V gene has CDR1 LGHDT and CDR2 YNNKEL (reference sequence). In DNA, the CDR3 is TGTGCCAGCAGCCATTATGGAAGGGGGGGAGAATATGAGCAGTTCTTC. It yields the protein CASSHYGRGGEYEQFF.

The chain couples TRBV21-1 to TRBJ1-3. TRBV21-1 is marked as a pseudogene. The CDR3 is 13 amino acids. The CDR3 loop reads CASPGESGNTIYF. The CDR3 DNA reads TGTGCCTCCCCGGGGGAATCTGGAAACACCATATATTTT.

This clone appeared a few times. The chain couples TRBV6-2 or TRBV6-3 to TRBJ1-2; 7 bases are a match to TRBD1. The junction had 3 bases not matched to a gene; V was cut back by 6 bases and J by 2 bases. CDR1 is MNHEY and CDR2 is SVGEGT in the germline V gene. The CDR3 consists of 13 residues. CDR3 nucleotide sequence: TGTGCCAGCAGCTGGGGACAGAACTATGGCTACACCTTC. It encodes CASSWGQNYGYTF.

This chain links TRBV11-2 with TRBJ1-2, with D uncertain. This CDR3 has 12 residues. V was pared by 1 base and J by 5 bases, with 5 bases between. Germline V gene sequence: CDR1 SGHAT, CDR2 FQNNGV. As DNA, the CDR3 is TGTGCCAGCAGCTTAGGAGGGTATGGCTACACCTTC. As protein: CASSLGGYGYTF.

V gene TRBV5-4 combines with J gene TRBJ1-1, with a possible D match to TRBD1 (6 bases). CDR3 length equals 17 residues. V was trimmed by 4 bases and J by 4 bases, leaving 23 bases between them. The germline V gene encodes CDR1 SGHNT and CDR2 YYREEE (reference sequence). The CDR3 DNA is TGTGCCAGCAGCAAAAACGGCCGGGGGGCAGTGGGCACTGAAGCTTTCTTT. Amino acid sequence: CASSKNGRGAVGTEAFF.